The 7 T cell receptor beta chains in this list originate from one sample, sequenced in a study of beta chain features in type 1 diabetes listed by TCRdb under 2018. Which antigens these TCRs recognize remains unknown. The library came from the immunoSEQ multiplex PCR assay. The entire isolated RNA was reverse transcribed using the High Capacity cDNA Reverse Transcription Kit, and thus expressed TCRB transcripts were sequenced. Here the immuneACCESS table is served through TCRdb, limited to in-frame sequences with V and J called. Missing clones are a known gap in these copies; in checked studies unresolved V genes cover under half, and the rest lacks a known reason. Across this sample there are approximately 600,000 clones, with around 12% seen only once. Of the sample, around 0.12% is held by the ten largest clones. Study-wide conclusions, independent of this receptor: In all four CD4+ subsets, TCRB CDR3 length was moderately but significantly shorter in type 1 diabetes patients.

The sample consisted of naive CD4+ T cells from blood. Read against the paper, the sample's cell subset or site label means: true naive CD4+ T cells. These TCRs come from a man between 25 and 39 years old with type 1 diabetes.

A remark on this clone: Other nucleotide sequences from this sample produce the same CDR3. V gene TRBV5-1 combines with J gene TRBJ1-5; D uncertain. The V gene lost 0 bases and the J gene lost 4 bases, with 8 bases spanning the gap. Germline V CDR1 and CDR2: SGHRS, YFSETQ. The CDR3 length is 14 residues. CDR3: CASSLDSSNQPQHF. CDR3 in DNA: TGCGCCAGCAGCTTGGACTCAAGTAATCAGCCCCAGCATTTT.

This clone was picked up a small number of times. This chain links TRBV29-1 with TRBJ2-2; the D gene is possibly TRBD2 (6 bases). The V end lost 5 bases, the J end lost 5 bases, and 12 bases lay between the germline ends. The CDR3 is 13 residues long. CDR1 is SQVTM and CDR2 is ANQGSEA in the germline V gene. CDR3 bases: TGCAGCGTTCAACCGGGAGAAACCGGGGAGCTGTTTTTT. It codes for CSVQPGETGELFF.

This rearrangement joins TRBV18 to TRBJ2-7, with D perhaps matching TRBD1 (5 bases). Germline CDR1 is KGHSH and CDR2 is LQKENI. This CDR3 is 16 amino acids long. V was cut by 3 bases and J by 3 bases, with 18 bases left in between. The CDR3 DNA is TGTGCCAGCTCACCGCATCCCCCCCAGGGTCTCTACGAGCAGTACTTC. This gives the protein CASSPHPPQGLYEQYF.

The chain uses TRBV29-1 and TRBJ1-5, with D tentatively TRBD1 (6 bases). The CDR3 sequence is 13 residues long. Trimming left V 4 bases short and J 2 bases short, with 9 bases between. Per the germline V gene, CDR1 is SQVTM and CDR2 is ANQGSEA. The CDR3 is CSVVAGGNQPQHF. The CDR3 region has the DNA TGCAGCGTTGTGGCAGGGGGCAATCAGCCCCAGCATTTT.

The V gene is TRBV6-1, the J gene TRBJ2-7; TRBD1 matches at 12 bases. CDR1 and CDR2 (germline): MNHNS, SASEGT. V was clipped by 5 bases and J by 7 bases; unmatched bases: 6. The CDR3 length is 14 residues. The CDR3 DNA follows: TGTGCCAGCAGTCGGGACAGGGGGCTGCGGGAGCAGTACTTC. It yields the protein CASSRDRGLREQYF.

As regards this clone: One junction end disagrees with the germline gene, perhaps due to a read error. The CDR3 DNA is TGCGCCAGCACTGAGGGGCAAGAGACCCAGTACTTC. Protein sequence: CASTEGQETQYF. J is TRBJ2-5 and V is TRBV10-2, with D perhaps matching TRBD1 or TRBD2 (5 bases each). The CDR3 contains 12 residues. CDR1 is WSHSY and CDR2 is SAAADI in the germline V gene.

The chain combines TRBV6-5 with TRBJ2-7; a possible D gene is TRBD1 (5 bases). Deletions cut 2 bases from V and 1 base from J, with 15 bases between. This CDR3 is built from 16 residues. The germline CDR1 and CDR2 sequences are MNHEY and SVGAGI. CDR3 sequence reads: CASSYLEGHGSYEQYF. The CDR3 nucleotides read TGTGCCAGCAGTTACCTAGAAGGACATGGATCCTACGAGCAGTACTTC.